This T cell receptor (beta chain) was identified in a study of T-cell memory formation after mild COVID-19. MiXCR, run by TCRdb on the 5' RACE reads, gives a single entry per CDR3 protein. The sample shows just over 300,000 distinct CDR3 sequences, approximately 19% of them seen only once. CDR3 length: 14 amino acids. Trimming removed 3 bases from V and 2 bases from J, with 11 bases in between. Germline-derived CDR1 and CDR2 are SQVTM and ANQGSEA. Study-level points and caveats: Memory sampled before infection contained some responding clones, suggesting cross-reactive memory joined. The authors left the SARS-CoV-2 specificity of second-wave clones peaking on day 37 unconfirmed.

About this clonotype: Its target is not known.

The chain links TRBV29-1 to TRBJ1-3; D perhaps matches TRBD1 (6 bases). The clonotype comes from a man aged 18 to 30 who had mild COVID-19 (a few samples of this study predate the infection). Cell type and time point are not known. Sequencing input: PBMCs or a T cell subset sorted from them (not recorded which). CDR3 loop: CSVDPGTTGNTIYF. In DNA form, the CDR3 reads TGCAGCGTTGACCCCGGGACAACTGGAAACACCATATATTTT. Combining the CDR3 with reference TRBV29-1 and TRBJ1-3 gives the whole variable domain SAVISQKPSRDICQRGTSLTIQCQVDSQVTMMFWYRQQPGQSLTLIATANQGSEATYESGFVIDKFPISRPNLTFSTLTVSNMSPEDSSIYLCSVDPGTTGNTIYFGEGSWLTVV.